This entry lists 5 T cell receptor beta chains sequenced from one sample in a study of Graves' ophthalmopathy and Graves' hyperthyroidism. The sequenced template was RNA, covering the TCR beta CDR3 region. HTBI primers primed a first-round RT-PCR, and a second-round multiplex PCR followed. MiXCR, run by TCRdb on the multiplex PCR reads, gives a single entry per CDR3 protein. The data hold roughly 51,000 distinct CDR3 sequences, with about 50% observed a single time. The sample consisted of peripheral blood. All receptors derive from an adult man with Graves' ophthalmopathy.

The chain has TRBV7-2 and TRBJ2-7; D is perhaps TRBD2 (5 bases). The CDR3 sequence is 13 residues long. Germline CDR1 reads SGHTA; CDR2 reads FQGNSA. Trimming removed 4 bases from V and 3 bases from J, with 10 bases in between. The CDR3 is CASSSRGDYEQYF. CDR3 bases: TGTGCCAGCAGCTCTCGGGGAGACTACGAGCAGTACTTC.

At least ten counts were recorded for this clonotype. The chain combines TRBV7-8 with TRBJ1-1; no firm D call. V was trimmed by 5 bases and J by 1 base, leaving 11 bases between them. Germline CDR1 is SGHVS and CDR2 is FQNEAQ. The CDR3 contains 14 residues. Here the CDR3 DNA reads TGTGCCAGCAGCCCTAGACCCTCGAACACTGAAGCTTTCTTT. This translates into CASSPRPSNTEAFF.

The chain combines TRBV9 with TRBJ2-6, with unresolved D. CDR3 size: 14 residues. The germline V and J ends were trimmed by 1 base and 4 bases, with 6 bases remaining between them. The germline gives CDR1 SGDLS, CDR2 YYNGEE. The CDR3 coding sequence is TGTGCCAGCAGCGTAAATGAAGGGGCCAACGTCCTGACTTTC. Residues: CASSVNEGANVLTF. The whole variable domain, remainder taken from reference TRBV9 and TRBJ2-6, is DSGVTQTPKHLITATGQRVTLRCSPRSGDLSVYWYQQSLDQGLQFLIQYYNGEERAKGNILERFSAQQFPDLHSELNLSSLELGDSALYFCASSVNEGANVLTFGAGSRLTVL.

Only a few counts were recorded for this clonotype. A much bigger clone sits one base away, suggesting this may be a read error. This chain connects TRBV6-1 to TRBJ1-2, with TRBD1 as a possible D gene (6 bases). The V end lost 0 bases, the J end lost 4 bases, and 9 bases lay between the germline ends. The germline V gene encodes CDR1 MNHNS and CDR2 SASEGT. This CDR3 region has 14 residues. The CDR3 nucleotides are TGTGCCAGCAGTGAAGCCCGGGGGGCCTATGGCTACACCTTC. Its translation: CASSEARGAYGYTF.

Comment on this clonotype: One end of the junction varies from germline; a read error may be responsible. This rearrangement joins TRBV11-2 to TRBJ2-3, with TRBD1 identical over 8 bases. Germline V lookup: CDR1 SGHAT, CDR2 FQNNGV. This CDR3 is built from 17 residues. This CDR3 reads CANSLGPDRGYTDTQYF. In DNA, the CDR3 is TGTGCCAACAGCTTAGGCCCAGACAGGGGATACACAGATACGCAGTATTTT.